This paragraph reports one TCR beta chain. The data derive from a study of control samples from healthy donors and cancer patients. Sequencing used immunoSEQ multiplex PCR; TCRdb keeps in-frame clones, though not all of them. The sample contains approximately 150,000 clones, roughly 94% of which appear only once. This receptor was identified in a man between 60 and 70 years old with colorectal cancer. Sequencing was carried out using PBMCs.

The CDR3 loop reads CATSERGAEAFF. CDR3 coding DNA: TGTGCCACCAGTGAAAGGGGGGCTGAAGCTTTCTTT. J is TRBJ1-1 and V is TRBV24-1; possible D gene TRBD1, 6 bases. The CDR3 loop spans 12 amino acids. Germline V gene data show CDR1 as KGHDR and CDR2 as SFDVKD. The V end lost 4 bases, the J end lost 6 bases, and 8 bases lay between the germline ends.